These T cell receptor beta chains were read from a single sample in a study of T cells in lung cancer brain metastases. TCRdb's table, derived via immunoSEQ multiplex PCR, lists solely in-frame clones and lacks some. Here the sample spans some 3,000 clones, roughly 93% being singletons. The sequenced sample was tumor tissue from the primary lung tumor. All receptors derive from a woman aged 50 to 60 with non-small cell lung cancer. Both conserved end residues are part of each CDR3. The order of the fields is CDR3 DNA, CDR3 protein, D gene, V gene, J gene, clone size. A D gene is named only where the DNA matches it firmly. The size entry is marked missing in some rows and otherwise reads once, few, many or a size class.

CDR3 DNA: TGTGCCAGTTCACCACTTCAAGGCTCCTACGAGCAGTACTTC
CDR3 protein: CASSPLQGSYEQYF
D gene: NA
V gene: TRBV18
J gene: TRBJ2-7
clone size: NA

CDR3 DNA: TGTGCCAGCAGTGAAAGGCCGGCAGAAGCTTTCTTT
CDR3 protein: CASSERPAEAFF
D gene: NA
V gene: TRBV6-1
J gene: TRBJ1-1
clone size: NA

CDR3 DNA: TGTGCCAGCAGTTTATTAGCGGGAGGGTCCGACACCGGGGAGCTGTTTTTT
CDR3 protein: CASSLLAGGSDTGELFF
D gene: TRBD2
V gene: TRBV27
J gene: TRBJ2-2
clone size: NA

CDR3 DNA: TGTGCCAGCAGCTTTGCGTCGGCCACTGAAGCTTTCTTT
CDR3 protein: CASSFASATEAFF
D gene: NA
V gene: TRBV9
J gene: TRBJ1-1
clone size: NA

CDR3 DNA: TGTGCCAGCTCACCATTGGAGGGGGGCTACGAGCAGTACTTC
CDR3 protein: CASSPLEGGYEQYF
D gene: NA
V gene: TRBV18
J gene: TRBJ2-7
clone size: NA

CDR3 DNA: TGTGCCAGCAGCCCCAACTTTGCGGGGGACGGCGCCACTGGAAACACCATATATTTT
CDR3 protein: CASSPNFAGDGATGNTIYF
D gene: NA
V gene: TRBV5-6
J gene: TRBJ1-3
clone size: NA

CDR3 DNA: TGTGCCAGTACCCTATCACCGGGGCTCTCGTCGGGCGAGCAGTACTTC
CDR3 protein: CASTLSPGLSSGEQYF
D gene: NA
V gene: TRBV19
J gene: TRBJ2-7
clone size: NA

CDR3 DNA: TGTGCCAGTACCCTATCAGGGAGTGGTGGCTATGGCTACACCTTC
CDR3 protein: CASTLSGSGGYGYTF
D gene: NA
V gene: TRBV19
J gene: TRBJ1-2
clone size: once

CDR3 DNA: TGCGCCAGCAGCTTGGACAGGGTGGGGGTAGCTTTCTTT
CDR3 protein: CASSLDRVGVAFF
D gene: NA
V gene: TRBV5-1
J gene: TRBJ1-1
clone size: NA

CDR3 DNA: TGCGCCAGCAGCCCTCAGGGGGGCAGGGGGCGTAGCTTTGCCTTC
CDR3 protein: CASSPQGGRGRSFAF
D gene: TRBD1
V gene: TRBV4-3
J gene: TRBJ1-2
clone size: few

CDR3 DNA: TGTGCCAGCAGCCTAGGGGGAAACACTGAAGCTTTCTTT
CDR3 protein: CASSLGGNTEAFF
D gene: NA
V gene: TRBV6-6
J gene: TRBJ1-1
clone size: once

CDR3 DNA: TGTGCCAGCAGTTACTTCGGGGAGCTGTTTTTT
CDR3 protein: CASSYFGELFF
D gene: NA
V gene: TRBV6-6
J gene: TRBJ2-2
clone size: NA

CDR3 DNA: TGTGCCAGCAGTTTATCTGGCAGTTACTCTGGGGCCAACGTCCTGACTTTC
CDR3 protein: CASSLSGSYSGANVLTF
D gene: NA
V gene: TRBV28
J gene: TRBJ2-6
clone size: NA

CDR3 DNA: TGTGCCAGCAGCTTAGCGGGACAGGGACAGACCCAGTACTTC
CDR3 protein: CASSLAGQGQTQYF
D gene: TRBD1
V gene: TRBV7-9
J gene: TRBJ2-5
clone size: NA

CDR3 DNA: TGTGCCAGCAGTCCAGGACTAGCGGGAACAGATACGCAGTATTTT
CDR3 protein: CASSPGLAGTDTQYF
D gene: TRBD2
V gene: TRBV2
J gene: TRBJ2-3
clone size: NA

CDR3 DNA: TGCAGCGTTGGGACTAGCGGAACTGGCGAGCAGTACTTC
CDR3 protein: CSVGTSGTGEQYF
D gene: TRBD2
V gene: TRBV29-1
J gene: TRBJ2-7
clone size: NA

CDR3 DNA: TGTGCCAGCAGCCCCGTGGGGCGCACGAACACCGGGGAGCTGTTTTTT
CDR3 protein: CASSPVGRTNTGELFF
D gene: NA
V gene: TRBV28
J gene: TRBJ2-2
clone size: few

CDR3 DNA: TGTGCCATCAGTGAAGATATTCGAGGGAATCAGCCCCAGCATTTT
CDR3 protein: CAISEDIRGNQPQHF
D gene: NA
V gene: TRBV10-3
J gene: TRBJ1-5
clone size: few

CDR3 DNA: TGTGCCAGCAGGTCCCCACCCTTTCAGTACTTC
CDR3 protein: CASRSPPFQYF
D gene: NA
V gene: TRBV6-6
J gene: TRBJ2-4
clone size: NA

CDR3 DNA: TGTGCCAGCAGCCCTGACAGAATAGGAAACACCATATATTTT
CDR3 protein: CASSPDRIGNTIYF
D gene: NA
V gene: TRBV5-4
J gene: TRBJ1-3
clone size: NA

CDR3 DNA: TGCAGCGTTGCTCCGGACAGCACAGATACGCAGTATTTT
CDR3 protein: CSVAPDSTDTQYF
D gene: NA
V gene: TRBV29-1
J gene: TRBJ2-3
clone size: NA

CDR3 DNA: TGTGCCAGCAGCCCGGGACCTTACAATGAGCAGTTCTTC
CDR3 protein: CASSPGPYNEQFF
D gene: NA
V gene: TRBV7-7
J gene: TRBJ2-1
clone size: once

CDR3 DNA: TGTGCCACCCAAGGACAGGGACTAAAACGTCAGCCCCAGCATTTT
CDR3 protein: CATQGQGLKRQPQHF
D gene: TRBD1
V gene: TRBV19
J gene: TRBJ1-5
clone size: NA

CDR3 DNA: TGCGCCAGCAGCGCGATTAGCGGGAGGAACACCGGGGAGCTGTTTTTT
CDR3 protein: CASSAISGRNTGELFF
D gene: TRBD2
V gene: TRBV5-1
J gene: TRBJ2-2
clone size: NA

CDR3 DNA: TGTGCCAGCTCCGGGACAGGGGTCACTGAAGCTTTCTTT
CDR3 protein: CASSGTGVTEAFF
D gene: TRBD1
V gene: TRBV19
J gene: TRBJ1-1
clone size: NA

CDR3 DNA: TGTGCCAGCAGCTTAAGTTCTCAGGGACGTAACACCATATATTTT
CDR3 protein: CASSLSSQGRNTIYF
D gene: NA
V gene: TRBV7-2
J gene: TRBJ1-3
clone size: NA

CDR3 DNA: TGCGCCAGCAGCCAAAACAGGAAGGAGCTGTTTTTT
CDR3 protein: CASSQNRKELFF
D gene: NA
V gene: TRBV4-3
J gene: TRBJ2-2
clone size: NA

CDR3 DNA: TGTGCCAGCAGAACAGGGGGCCAAGAGACCCAGTACTTC
CDR3 protein: CASRTGGQETQYF
D gene: TRBD1
V gene: TRBV6-5
J gene: TRBJ2-5
clone size: once

CDR3 DNA: TGTGCCAGCAGCAACGGACTAGCGGGGGACCAAGAGACCCAGTACTTC
CDR3 protein: CASSNGLAGDQETQYF
D gene: TRBD2
V gene: TRBV14
J gene: TRBJ2-5
clone size: NA

CDR3 DNA: TGCGCCAGCAGCCAAGACCAAACCGGGACAGGGGGACTCGGGCAGCCCCAGCATTTT
CDR3 protein: CASSQDQTGTGGLGQPQHF
D gene: TRBD1
V gene: TRBV4-1
J gene: TRBJ1-5
clone size: NA

CDR3 DNA: TGCGCCAGCAGCCAAGATGGGACTCCGGCCCCCATTCAGTACTTC
CDR3 protein: CASSQDGTPAPIQYF
D gene: NA
V gene: TRBV4-1
J gene: TRBJ2-4
clone size: NA

CDR3 DNA: TGTGGGGGGGGCGGGAGGGACAATGAGCAGTTCTTC
CDR3 protein: CGGGGRDNEQFF
D gene: TRBD2
V gene: TRBV30
J gene: TRBJ2-1
clone size: NA

CDR3 DNA: TGTGCCAGCAGTCGTAGACAGGAGCAGTACTTC
CDR3 protein: CASSRRQEQYF
D gene: NA
V gene: TRBV28
J gene: TRBJ2-7
clone size: NA

CDR3 DNA: TGTGCCAGCAGCCCTAGTTTGTGGGAGGCTGGAGATACGCAGTATTTT
CDR3 protein: CASSPSLWEAGDTQYF
D gene: NA
V gene: TRBV9
J gene: TRBJ2-3
clone size: NA

CDR3 DNA: TGTGCCAGCAGCATGACTCAGAATGAGCAGTTCTTC
CDR3 protein: CASSMTQNEQFF
D gene: NA
V gene: TRBV5-6
J gene: TRBJ2-1
clone size: NA

CDR3 DNA: TGTGCCAGCAGCACTCGAAAGACCTATGGCTACACCTTC
CDR3 protein: CASSTRKTYGYTF
D gene: NA
V gene: TRBV7-6
J gene: TRBJ1-2
clone size: NA

CDR3 DNA: TGTGCTAGTGTTGGCCGGGACAGGTCCGACTCTGGGGCCAACGTCCTGACTTTC
CDR3 protein: CASVGRDRSDSGANVLTF
D gene: TRBD1
V gene: TRBV12-5
J gene: TRBJ2-6
clone size: NA

CDR3 DNA: TGTGCCAGTAGTTCCTCCCAGGGCTACGAGCAGTACTTT
CDR3 protein: CASSSSQGYEQYF
D gene: NA
V gene: TRBV19
J gene: TRBJ2-7
clone size: NA

CDR3 DNA: TGTGCCAGCAGGTCACTAGCGGAAGAGACCCAGTACTTC
CDR3 protein: CASRSLAEETQYF
D gene: TRBD2
V gene: TRBV7-3
J gene: TRBJ2-5
clone size: NA

CDR3 DNA: TGTGCCACCAGTACGGACGGCCTGGGTACTGAAGCTTTCTTT
CDR3 protein: CATSTDGLGTEAFF
D gene: NA
V gene: TRBV15
J gene: TRBJ1-1
clone size: NA

CDR3 DNA: TGTGCCAGCAGCCAAAGGGATACAGGGTACCCAGATACGCAGTATTTT
CDR3 protein: CASSQRDTGYPDTQYF
D gene: NA
V gene: TRBV14
J gene: TRBJ2-3
clone size: NA

CDR3 DNA: TGTGCCAGCAGCCCTCCGGGACAGGGTCCTGGCTACACCTTC
CDR3 protein: CASSPPGQGPGYTF
D gene: TRBD1
V gene: TRBV7-4
J gene: TRBJ1-2
clone size: NA

CDR3 DNA: TGTGCCAGTAGTTTAGATTGGGATCCCGGGGAGCTGTTTTTT
CDR3 protein: CASSLDWDPGELFF
D gene: NA
V gene: TRBV27
J gene: TRBJ2-2
clone size: NA

CDR3 DNA: TGTGCCAGCAGCTTAGAAGTTTTTGGCCTACTCGGGGACTTC
CDR3 protein: CASSLEVFGLLGDF
D gene: NA
V gene: TRBV7-9
J gene: TRBJ2-7
clone size: once

CDR3 DNA: TGTGCCAGCAGTCAAGGGGGAAACTATGGCTACACCTTC
CDR3 protein: CASSQGGNYGYTF
D gene: NA
V gene: TRBV27
J gene: TRBJ1-2
clone size: NA

CDR3 DNA: TGTGCCAGTAGTCCCTTGGGAGGCACCGGGGAGCTGTTTTTT
CDR3 protein: CASSPLGGTGELFF
D gene: NA
V gene: TRBV19
J gene: TRBJ2-2
clone size: NA

CDR3 DNA: TGTGCCAGCTCAGGCCTGGACAGGGGCTCTGAAGCTTTCTTT
CDR3 protein: CASSGLDRGSEAFF
D gene: TRBD1
V gene: TRBV18
J gene: TRBJ1-1
clone size: few

CDR3 DNA: TGTGCCAGCAGCTTAGCAGGGTGGTCCTACGAGCAGTACTTC
CDR3 protein: CASSLAGWSYEQYF
D gene: NA
V gene: TRBV7-9
J gene: TRBJ2-7
clone size: NA

CDR3 DNA: TGCGCCAGCAGTCAACCGACGGGGGTAGCAGATACGCAGTATTTT
CDR3 protein: CASSQPTGVADTQYF
D gene: NA
V gene: TRBV23-1
J gene: TRBJ2-3
clone size: NA

CDR3 DNA: TGCGCCAGCAGAGGTAGCGGTCCCTACAATGAGCAGTTCTTC
CDR3 protein: CASRGSGPYNEQFF
D gene: NA
V gene: TRBV10-2
J gene: TRBJ2-1
clone size: NA

CDR3 DNA: TGTGCCAGCAGCCAAGGCGGAGCAGCCCAAGAGACCCAGTACTTC
CDR3 protein: CASSQGGAAQETQYF
D gene: NA
V gene: TRBV14
J gene: TRBJ2-5
clone size: NA

CDR3 DNA: TGTGCCAGCAGCTTAGCGGGGGGGAGCTCCTACGAGCAGTACTTC
CDR3 protein: CASSLAGGSSYEQYF
D gene: TRBD2
V gene: TRBV11-2
J gene: TRBJ2-7
clone size: NA

CDR3 DNA: TGTGCCAGCTCACCACCGGGAGGGTATCAGCCCCAGCATTTT
CDR3 protein: CASSPPGGYQPQHF
D gene: NA
V gene: TRBV18
J gene: TRBJ1-5
clone size: NA